This TCR beta chain was sequenced in a study of T cells after yellow fever vaccination. MiXCR, applied by TCRdb to the 5' RACE reads, yields one record per CDR3 protein. This repertoire shows 600,000 to 750,000 distinct CDR3 sequences, approximately 13% found once; its top ten account for just under 15%. On this clonotype: What it binds is not known.

The CDR3 has 17 amino acids. The ends were cut back, 0 bases at V and 3 bases at J, with 18 bases in the middle. From germline, CDR1 is LGHNA and CDR2 YSLEER. Study-wide results and caveats: On re-exposure, the response was weaker but peaked faster, at day 5 versus 15. Primary-vaccination clones mostly resurfaced post-booster (about 95% CD4, roughly 90% CD8).

V and J are TRBV4-3 and TRBJ2-7; D is possibly TRBD2 (6 bases). The sequenced sample was PBMCs, obtained on the day of the yellow fever booster vaccination. The TCR comes from a man aged 30 to 45 who received the YFV17D yellow fever vaccine. This CDR3 is CASSQEEGSGGVYEQYF. The CDR3 DNA follows: TGCGCCAGCAGCCAAGAGGAGGGTAGCGGAGGAGTCTACGAGCAGTACTTC.